The source of this T cell receptor beta chain is a study of blood T cell repertoires in COVID-19. Authors' data handling: By means of reference gene primer amplification, nucleated cell counts were estimated. Produced via immunoSEQ multiplex PCR; TCRdb's table is partial and in-frame only. The DNA was the basis for D and trimming; V, J and clone size are from that table. Of 350,000 to 400,000 clones listed, approximately 93% are singletons. Germline trimming cut 4 bases from V and 0 bases from J; bases unmatched to any gene: 20. Germline lookup yields CDR1 LNHDA and CDR2 SQIVND (reference sequence). The CDR3 runs to 21 residues.

The TCR sequence derives from a middle-aged woman who had been exposed to COVID-19. Material: PBMCs or T cells enriched from blood (not recorded which). The V gene is TRBV19, the J gene TRBJ2-4, with 8 nucleotides matching TRBD1. CDR3 bases: TGTGCCAGTAGTAGTTTTAGTAAGGACAGGGCTATGAGGGTAGCCAAAAACATTCAGTACTTC. Encoded protein: CASSSFSKDRAMRVAKNIQYF.